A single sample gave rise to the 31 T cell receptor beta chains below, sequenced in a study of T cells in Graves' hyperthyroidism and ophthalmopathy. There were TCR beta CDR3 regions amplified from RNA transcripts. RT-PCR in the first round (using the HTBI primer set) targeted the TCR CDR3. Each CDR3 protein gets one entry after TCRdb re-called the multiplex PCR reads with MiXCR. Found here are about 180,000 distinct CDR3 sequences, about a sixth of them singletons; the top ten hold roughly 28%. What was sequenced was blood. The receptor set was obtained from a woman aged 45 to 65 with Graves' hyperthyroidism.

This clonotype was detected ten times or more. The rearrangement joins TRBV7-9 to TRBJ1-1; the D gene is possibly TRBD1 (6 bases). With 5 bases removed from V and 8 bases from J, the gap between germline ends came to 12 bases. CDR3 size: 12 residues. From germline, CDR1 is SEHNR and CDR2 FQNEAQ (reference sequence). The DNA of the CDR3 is TGTGCCAGCAGCCTGCAGGGGCCCGAAGCTTTCTTT. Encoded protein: CASSLQGPEAFF.

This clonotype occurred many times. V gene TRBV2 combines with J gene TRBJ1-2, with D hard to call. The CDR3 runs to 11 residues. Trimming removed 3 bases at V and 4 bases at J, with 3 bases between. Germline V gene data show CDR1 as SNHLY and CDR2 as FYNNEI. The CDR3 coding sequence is TGTGCCAGCAGTGAGGTCTATGGCTACACCTTC. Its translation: CASSEVYGYTF.

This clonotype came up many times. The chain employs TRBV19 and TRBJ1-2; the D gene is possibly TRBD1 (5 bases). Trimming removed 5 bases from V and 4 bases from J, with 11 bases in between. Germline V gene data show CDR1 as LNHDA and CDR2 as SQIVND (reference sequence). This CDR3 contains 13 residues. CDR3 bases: TGTGCCAGTAGTGTACAGGCACGCTATGGCTACACCTTC. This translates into CASSVQARYGYTF.

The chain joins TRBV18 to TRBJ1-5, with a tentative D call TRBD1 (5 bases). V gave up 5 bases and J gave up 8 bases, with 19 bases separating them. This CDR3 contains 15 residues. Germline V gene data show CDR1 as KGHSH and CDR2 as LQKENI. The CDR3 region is CASSKGNSFFEPQHF. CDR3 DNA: TGTGCCAGCTCAAAGGGGAACAGCTTTTTCGAGCCCCAGCATTTT. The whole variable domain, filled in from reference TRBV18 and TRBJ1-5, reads NAGVMQNPRHLVRRRGQEARLRCSPMKGHSHVYWYRQLPEEGLKFMVYLQKENIIDESGMPKERFSAEFPKEGPSILRIQQVVRGDSAAYFCASSKGNSFFEPQHFGDGTRLSIL.

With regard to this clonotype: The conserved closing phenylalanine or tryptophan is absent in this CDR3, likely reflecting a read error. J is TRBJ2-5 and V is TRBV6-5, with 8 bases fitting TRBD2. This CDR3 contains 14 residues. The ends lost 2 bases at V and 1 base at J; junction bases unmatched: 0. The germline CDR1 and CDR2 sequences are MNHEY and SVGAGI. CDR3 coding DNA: TGTGCCAGCAGTTACGCGGGGGGCCAAGAGACCCAGTACGTC. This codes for CASSYAGGQETQYV.

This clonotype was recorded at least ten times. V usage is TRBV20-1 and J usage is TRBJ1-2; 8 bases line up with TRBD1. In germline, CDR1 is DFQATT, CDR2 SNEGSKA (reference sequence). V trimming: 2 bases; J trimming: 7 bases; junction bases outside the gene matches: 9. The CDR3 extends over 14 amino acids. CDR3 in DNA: TGCAGTGCTAGACCATCCGCAGGGGGCGGTGGCTACACCTTC. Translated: CSARPSAGGGGYTF.

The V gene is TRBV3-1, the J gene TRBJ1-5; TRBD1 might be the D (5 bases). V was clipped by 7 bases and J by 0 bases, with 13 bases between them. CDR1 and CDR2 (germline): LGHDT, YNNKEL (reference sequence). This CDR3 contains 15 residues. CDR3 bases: TGTGCCAGCATCCGGGGGGGGAATAGCAATCAGCCCCAGCATTTT. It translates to CASIRGGNSNQPQHF.

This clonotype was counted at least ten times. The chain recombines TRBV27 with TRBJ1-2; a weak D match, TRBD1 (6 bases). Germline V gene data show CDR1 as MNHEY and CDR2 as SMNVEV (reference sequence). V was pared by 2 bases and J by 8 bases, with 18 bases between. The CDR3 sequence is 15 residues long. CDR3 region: CASSLPPPQGGGYTF. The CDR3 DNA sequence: TGTGCCAGCAGTTTACCACCCCCACAGGGAGGCGGCTACACCTTC.

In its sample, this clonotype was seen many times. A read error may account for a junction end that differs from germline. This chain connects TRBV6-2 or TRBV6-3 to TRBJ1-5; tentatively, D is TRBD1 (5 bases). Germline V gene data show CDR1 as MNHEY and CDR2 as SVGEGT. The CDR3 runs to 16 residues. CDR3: CASSYSLRALNQSQHF. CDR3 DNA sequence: TGTGCCAGCAGTTACTCCCTCAGGGCCCTCAATCAGTCCCAGCATTTT.

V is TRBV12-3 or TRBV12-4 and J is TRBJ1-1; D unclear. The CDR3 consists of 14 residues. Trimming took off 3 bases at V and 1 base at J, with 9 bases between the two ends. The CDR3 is CASSFGVSNTEAFF. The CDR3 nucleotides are TGTGCCAGCAGTTTCGGGGTTTCGAACACTGAAGCTTTCTTT.

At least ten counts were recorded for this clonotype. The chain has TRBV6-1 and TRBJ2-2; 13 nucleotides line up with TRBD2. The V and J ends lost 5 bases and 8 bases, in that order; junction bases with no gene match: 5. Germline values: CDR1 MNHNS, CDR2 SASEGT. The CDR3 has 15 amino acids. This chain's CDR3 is CASSPRLAGGGELFF. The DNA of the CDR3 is TGTGCCAGCAGTCCACGACTAGCGGGGGGAGGGGAGCTGTTTTTT.

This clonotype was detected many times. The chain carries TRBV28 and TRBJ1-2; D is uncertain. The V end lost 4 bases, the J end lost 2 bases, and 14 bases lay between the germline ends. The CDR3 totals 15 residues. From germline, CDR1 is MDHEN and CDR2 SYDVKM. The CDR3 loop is CASSSPAGSNYGYTF. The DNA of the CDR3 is TGTGCCAGCAGTTCCCCAGCGGGTAGCAACTATGGCTACACCTTC.

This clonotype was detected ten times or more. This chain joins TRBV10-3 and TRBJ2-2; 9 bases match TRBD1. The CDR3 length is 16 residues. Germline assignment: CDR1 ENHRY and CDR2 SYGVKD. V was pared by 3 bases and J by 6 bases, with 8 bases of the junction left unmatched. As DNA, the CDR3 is TGTGCCATCAGTGATGTGGGACAGGGAGTTGCCGGGGAGCTGTTTTTT. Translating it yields CAISDVGQGVAGELFF.

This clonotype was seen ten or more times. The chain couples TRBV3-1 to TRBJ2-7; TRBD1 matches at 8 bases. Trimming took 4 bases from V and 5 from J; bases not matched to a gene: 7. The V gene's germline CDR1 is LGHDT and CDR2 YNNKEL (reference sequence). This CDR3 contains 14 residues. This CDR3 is CASSLRGTGNEQYF. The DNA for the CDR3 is TGTGCCAGCAGCCTCCGAGGGACAGGTAACGAGCAGTACTTC.

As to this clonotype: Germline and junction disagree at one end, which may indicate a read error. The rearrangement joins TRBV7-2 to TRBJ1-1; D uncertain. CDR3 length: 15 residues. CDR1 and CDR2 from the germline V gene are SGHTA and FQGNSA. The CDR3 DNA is TGTGCCAGCAGCTTAGTGATTGACGGGAACACTGGAGCTTTCTTT. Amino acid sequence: CASSLVIDGNTGAFF. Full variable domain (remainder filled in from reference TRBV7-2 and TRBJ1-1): GAGVSQSPSNKVTEKGKDVELRCDPISGHTALYWYRQSLGQGLEFLIYFQGNSAPDKSGLPSDRFSAERTGGSVSTLTIQRTQQEDSAVYLCASSLVIDGNTGAFFGQGTRLTVV.

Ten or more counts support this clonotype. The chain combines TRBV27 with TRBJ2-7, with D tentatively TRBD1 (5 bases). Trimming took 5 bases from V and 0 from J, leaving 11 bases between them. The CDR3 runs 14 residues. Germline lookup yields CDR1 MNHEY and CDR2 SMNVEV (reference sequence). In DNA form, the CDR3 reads TGTGCCAGCAGTCCGACAGTAAACTCCTACGAGCAGTACTTC. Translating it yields CASSPTVNSYEQYF.

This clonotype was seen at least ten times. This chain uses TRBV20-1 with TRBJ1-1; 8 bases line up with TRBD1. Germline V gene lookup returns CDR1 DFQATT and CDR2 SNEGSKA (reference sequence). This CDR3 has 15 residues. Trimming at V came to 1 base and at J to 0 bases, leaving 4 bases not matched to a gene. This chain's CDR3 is CSARGQGALNTEAFF. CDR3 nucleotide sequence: TGCAGTGCTAGAGGTCAGGGGGCGTTGAACACTGAAGCTTTCTTT.

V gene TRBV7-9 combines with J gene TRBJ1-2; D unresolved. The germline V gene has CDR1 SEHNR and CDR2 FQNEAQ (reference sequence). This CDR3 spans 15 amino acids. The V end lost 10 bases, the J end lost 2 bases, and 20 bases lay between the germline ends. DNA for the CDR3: TGTGCCAACAGAAACGTCGGGCAGATAAACTATGGCTACACCTTC. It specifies CANRNVGQINYGYTF.

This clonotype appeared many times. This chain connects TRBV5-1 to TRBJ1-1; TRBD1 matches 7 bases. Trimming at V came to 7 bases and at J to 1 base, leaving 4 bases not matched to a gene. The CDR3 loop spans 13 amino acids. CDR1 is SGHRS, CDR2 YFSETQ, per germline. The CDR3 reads CASRHRGNTEAFF. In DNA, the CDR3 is TGCGCCAGCCGGCACAGGGGGAACACTGAAGCTTTCTTT.

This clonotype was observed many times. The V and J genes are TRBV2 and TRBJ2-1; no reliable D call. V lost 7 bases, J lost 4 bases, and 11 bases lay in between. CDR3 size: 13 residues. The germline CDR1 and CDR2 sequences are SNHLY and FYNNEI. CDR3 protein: CASTGRAYNEQFF. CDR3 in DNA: TGTGCCAGCACGGGTCGGGCTTACAATGAGCAGTTCTTC.

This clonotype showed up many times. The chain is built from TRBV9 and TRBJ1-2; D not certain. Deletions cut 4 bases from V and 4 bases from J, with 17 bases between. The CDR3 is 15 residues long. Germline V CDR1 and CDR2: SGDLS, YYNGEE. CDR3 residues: CASSPYNDYGYGYTF. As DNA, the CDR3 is TGTGCCAGCAGCCCCTACAATGATTACGGCTATGGCTACACCTTC.

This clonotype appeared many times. CDR3 sequence reads: CASSYSFSQENEKLFF. The CDR3 DNA follows: TGTGCCAGCAGTTACTCGTTCTCGCAGGAAAATGAAAAACTGTTTTTT. The genes are TRBV6-5 and TRBJ1-4; D is unclear. The V end lost 0 bases, the J end lost 5 bases, and 13 bases lay between the germline ends. CDR3 size: 16 residues. Germline values: CDR1 MNHEY, CDR2 SVGAGI.

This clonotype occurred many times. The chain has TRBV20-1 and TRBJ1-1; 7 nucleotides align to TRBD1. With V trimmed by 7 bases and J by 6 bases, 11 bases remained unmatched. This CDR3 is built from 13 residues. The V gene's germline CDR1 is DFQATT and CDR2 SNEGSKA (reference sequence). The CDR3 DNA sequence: TGCAGTGTCAGCCCAGGGGGGGTAGCTGAAGCTTTCTTT. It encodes CSVSPGGVAEAFF.

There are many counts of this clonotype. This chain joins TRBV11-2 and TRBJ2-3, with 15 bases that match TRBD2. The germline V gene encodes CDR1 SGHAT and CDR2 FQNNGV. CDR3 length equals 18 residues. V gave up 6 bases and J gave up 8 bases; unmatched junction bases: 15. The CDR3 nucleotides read TGTGCCAGCAGTTCCTTTTCCGGACTAGCGGGGGGGCGGGGTACGCAGTATTTT. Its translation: CASSSFSGLAGGRGTQYF.

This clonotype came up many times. The CDR3 DNA follows: TGTGCCAGCAGCTTAAATTGGGGGTTGAATGAGCAGTTCTTC. Its protein product is CASSLNWGLNEQFF. The chain joins TRBV7-9 to TRBJ2-1; perhaps D is TRBD1 or TRBD2 (5 bases each). The CDR3 loop spans 14 amino acids. Trimming cost V 2 bases and J 7 bases, with 12 bases left between them. The germline V gene has CDR1 SEHNR and CDR2 FQNEAQ (reference sequence).

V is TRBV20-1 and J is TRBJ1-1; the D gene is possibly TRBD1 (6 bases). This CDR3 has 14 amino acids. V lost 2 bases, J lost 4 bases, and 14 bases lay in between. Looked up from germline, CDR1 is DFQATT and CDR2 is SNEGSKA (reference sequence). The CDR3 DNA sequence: TGCAGTGCTAGACCCCACAGGGAGGGCACTGAAGCTTTCTTT. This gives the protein CSARPHREGTEAFF.

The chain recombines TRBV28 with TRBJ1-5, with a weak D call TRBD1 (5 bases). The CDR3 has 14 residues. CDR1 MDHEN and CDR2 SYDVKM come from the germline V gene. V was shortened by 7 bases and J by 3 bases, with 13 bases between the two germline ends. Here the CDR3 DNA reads TGTGCCAGCATGGTGGGGGGATCCAATCAGCCCCAGCATTTT. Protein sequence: CASMVGGSNQPQHF.

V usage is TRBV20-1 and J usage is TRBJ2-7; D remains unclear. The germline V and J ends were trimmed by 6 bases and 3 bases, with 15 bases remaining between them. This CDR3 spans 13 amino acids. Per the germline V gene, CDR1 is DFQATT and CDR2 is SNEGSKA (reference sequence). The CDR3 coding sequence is TGCAGTGCCCCGGCCCTGGTCGGCTACGAGCAGTACTTC. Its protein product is CSAPALVGYEQYF.

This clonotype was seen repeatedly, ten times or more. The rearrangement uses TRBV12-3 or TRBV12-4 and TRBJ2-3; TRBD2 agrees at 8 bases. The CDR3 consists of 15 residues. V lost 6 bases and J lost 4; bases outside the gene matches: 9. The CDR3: CASRKSGGYADTQYF. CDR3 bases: TGTGCCAGCAGAAAGAGCGGGGGATATGCAGATACGCAGTATTTT.

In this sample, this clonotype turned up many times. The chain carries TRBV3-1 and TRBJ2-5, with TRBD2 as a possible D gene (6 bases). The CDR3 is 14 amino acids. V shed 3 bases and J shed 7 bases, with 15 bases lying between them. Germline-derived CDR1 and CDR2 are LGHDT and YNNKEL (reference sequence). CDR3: CASSQGRGRGTQYF. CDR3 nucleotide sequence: TGTGCCAGCAGCCAGGGACGGGGGAGAGGGACCCAGTACTTC.

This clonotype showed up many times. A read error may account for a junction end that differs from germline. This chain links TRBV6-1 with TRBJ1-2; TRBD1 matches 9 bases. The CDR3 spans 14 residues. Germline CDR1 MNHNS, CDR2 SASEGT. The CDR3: CASKGTGTNYGYTF. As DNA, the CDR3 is TGTGCCAGCAAAGGGACAGGGACTAACTATGGCTATACCTTC.